This TCR beta chain was retrieved from a study of blood T cell repertoires in COVID-19. Assay: immunoSEQ multiplex PCR; the TCRdb copy retains only in-frame clones and omits some. This sample has more than 450,000 clones, with roughly 87% found just once. Individuals aged roughly 18 to 100 years were recruited from around 22 US areas. Cohort assignment relied on participant-reported clinical history. Donors in Cohort 3 who had recovered were those with two negative PCRs, healthcare professional clearance, or resolution of their symptoms. The CDR3 is 13 amino acids. The germline gives CDR1 SSHAT, CDR2 FNYEAQ (reference sequence). J lost 4 bases, V lost 5 bases, and 2 bases had no gene match.

The genes are TRBV7-7 and TRBJ2-7; TRBD1 matches at 10 bases. Sequencing was done on a sample of PBMCs or T cells enriched from blood (not recorded which). The sequence derives from a woman aged 18-35 years who had recovered from COVID-19. For the CDR3, the DNA is TGTGCCAGCAGCCGGGACAGGGGATACGAGCAGTACTTC. It yields the protein CASSRDRGYEQYF.